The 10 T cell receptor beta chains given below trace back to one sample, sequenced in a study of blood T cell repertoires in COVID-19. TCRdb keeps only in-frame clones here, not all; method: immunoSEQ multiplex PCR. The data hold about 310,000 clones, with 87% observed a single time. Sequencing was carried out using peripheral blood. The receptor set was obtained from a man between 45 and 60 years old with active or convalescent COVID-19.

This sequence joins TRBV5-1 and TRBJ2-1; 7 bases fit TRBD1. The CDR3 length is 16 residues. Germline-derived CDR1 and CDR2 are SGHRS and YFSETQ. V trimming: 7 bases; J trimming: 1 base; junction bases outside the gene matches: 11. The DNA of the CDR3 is TGCGCCAGCCGGAAATTCATGACAGGGTCCTACAATGAGCAGTTCTTC. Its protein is CASRKFMTGSYNEQFF.

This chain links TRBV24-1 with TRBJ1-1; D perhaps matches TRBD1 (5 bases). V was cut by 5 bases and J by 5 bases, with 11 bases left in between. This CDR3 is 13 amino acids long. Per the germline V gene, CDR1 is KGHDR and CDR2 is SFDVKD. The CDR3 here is CATSGLQGTEAFF. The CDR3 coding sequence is TGTGCCACCAGTGGATTGCAGGGTACTGAAGCTTTCTTT.

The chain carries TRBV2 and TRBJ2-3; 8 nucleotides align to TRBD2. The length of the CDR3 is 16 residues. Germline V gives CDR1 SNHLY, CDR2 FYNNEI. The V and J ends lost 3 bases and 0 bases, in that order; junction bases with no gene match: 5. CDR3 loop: CASSEGASGSTDTQYF. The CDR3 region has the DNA TGTGCCAGCAGTGAGGGCGCTAGCGGGAGCACAGATACGCAGTATTTT. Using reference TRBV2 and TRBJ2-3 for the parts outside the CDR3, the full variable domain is EPEVTQTPSHQVTQMGQEVILRCVPISNHLYFYWYRQILGQKVEFLVSFYNNEISEKSEIFDDQFSVERPDGSNFTLKIRSTKLEDSAMYFCASSEGASGSTDTQYFGPGTRLTVL.

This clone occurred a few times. The CDR3 DNA follows: TGCGCCAGCAGCTTGGACATGAACACTGAAGCTTTCTTT. Translated: CASSLDMNTEAFF. The rearrangement uses TRBV5-1 and TRBJ1-1; D ambiguous. Per germline, CDR1 SGHRS and CDR2 YFSETQ. CDR3 length: 13 residues. Trimming left V 0 bases short and J 0 bases short, with 3 bases between.

The CDR3 protein is CASSMDYTNTGELFF. For the CDR3, the DNA is TGTGCCAGTAGTATGGACTATACGAACACCGGGGAGCTGTTTTTT. V gene TRBV19 combines with J gene TRBJ2-2; possible D gene TRBD2, 6 bases. V was pared by 3 bases and J by 0 bases, with 8 bases between. The CDR3 is 15 residues long. Per germline, CDR1 LNHDA and CDR2 SQIVND (reference sequence).

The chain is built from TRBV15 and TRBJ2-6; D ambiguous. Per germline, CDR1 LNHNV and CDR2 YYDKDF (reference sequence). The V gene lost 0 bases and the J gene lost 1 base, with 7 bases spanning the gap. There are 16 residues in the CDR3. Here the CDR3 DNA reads TGTGCCACCAGCAGAGATCGGTGGTCTGGGGCCAACGTCCTGACTTTC. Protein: CATSRDRWSGANVLTF.

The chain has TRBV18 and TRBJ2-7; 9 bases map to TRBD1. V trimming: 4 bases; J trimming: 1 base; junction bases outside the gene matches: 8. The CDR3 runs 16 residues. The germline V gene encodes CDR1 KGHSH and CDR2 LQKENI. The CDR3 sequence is CASSRTGQGTSYEQYF. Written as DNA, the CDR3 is TGTGCCAGCTCACGTACGGGACAGGGAACGTCCTACGAGCAGTACTTC. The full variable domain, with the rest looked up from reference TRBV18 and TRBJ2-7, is NAGVMQNPRHLVRRRGQEARLRCSPMKGHSHVYWYRQLPEEGLKFMVYLQKENIIDESGMPKERFSAEFPKEGPSILRIQQVVRGDSAAYFCASSRTGQGTSYEQYFGPGTRLTVT.

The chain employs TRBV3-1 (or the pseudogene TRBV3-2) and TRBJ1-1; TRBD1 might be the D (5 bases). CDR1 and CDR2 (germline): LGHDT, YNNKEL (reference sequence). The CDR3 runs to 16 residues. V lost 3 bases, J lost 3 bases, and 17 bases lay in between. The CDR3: CASSQGYRGEDTEAFF. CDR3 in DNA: TGTGCCAGCAGCCAGGGGTACCGGGGGGAGGACACTGAAGCTTTCTTT.

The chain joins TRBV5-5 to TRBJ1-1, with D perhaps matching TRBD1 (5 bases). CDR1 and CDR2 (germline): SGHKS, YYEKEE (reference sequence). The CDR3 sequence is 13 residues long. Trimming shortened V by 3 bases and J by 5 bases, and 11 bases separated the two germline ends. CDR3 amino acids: CASSSRVGTEAFF. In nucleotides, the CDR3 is TGTGCCAGCAGCTCCAGGGTAGGGACTGAAGCTTTCTTT.

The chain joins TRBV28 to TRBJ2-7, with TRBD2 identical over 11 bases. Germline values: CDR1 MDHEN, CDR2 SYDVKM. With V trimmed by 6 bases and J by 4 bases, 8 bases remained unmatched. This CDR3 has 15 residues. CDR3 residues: CASRPTSGSFYEQYF. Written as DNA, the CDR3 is TGTGCCAGCAGGCCAACTAGCGGGAGCTTTTACGAGCAGTACTTC. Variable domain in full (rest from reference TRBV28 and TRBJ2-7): DVKVTQSSRYLVKRTGEKVFLECVQDMDHENMFWYRQDPGLGLRLIYFSYDVKMKEKGDIPEGYSVSREKKERFSLILESASTNQTSMYLCASRPTSGSFYEQYFGPGTRLTVT.